One sample yielded the 27 T cell receptor beta chains listed below, sequenced in a study of T cell responses to AZD1222 COVID-19 vaccine. This table comes from immunoSEQ multiplex PCR, and its TCRdb copy is limited to in-frame clones, with some not included. The table includes about 150,000 clones, over 80% detected once. This specimen consisted of peripheral blood, obtained 28 days after the second AZD1222 dose. These receptor sequences come from an adult who received the AZD1222 COVID-19 vaccine.

The J gene is TRBJ2-2, the V gene TRBV11-3, with D perhaps matching TRBD1 (5 bases). The V gene's germline CDR1 is SGHNT and CDR2 YENEEA. The CDR3 covers 18 residues. V lost 0 bases to trimming and J lost 0 bases, with 14 bases between them. In nucleotides, the CDR3 is TGTGCCAGCAGCTTAGATCCCAGGGCAGCCGCGAACACCGGGGAGCTGTTTTTT. This sequence encodes CASSLDPRAAANTGELFF.

This rearrangement joins TRBV6-5 to TRBJ1-1, with TRBD1 identical over 7 bases. With V trimmed by 0 bases and J by 5 bases, 6 bases remained unmatched. The CDR3 totals 15 residues. CDR1 MNHEY and CDR2 SVGAGI come from the germline V gene. This chain's CDR3 is CASSYSRQGRTEAFF. The CDR3 coding sequence is TGTGCCAGCAGTTACTCCCGACAGGGTAGAACTGAAGCTTTCTTT.

CDR3 bases: TGTGCCAGCTCGGGCGGGGGACCTAATGAAAAACTGTTTTTT. Translated, it gives CASSGGGPNEKLFF. The rearrangement joins TRBV18 to TRBJ1-4; a weak D match, TRBD1 (5 bases). V was clipped by 6 bases and J by 3 bases, with 11 bases between them. Germline V gives CDR1 KGHSH, CDR2 LQKENI. The CDR3 loop spans 14 amino acids.

About this clone itself: The junction departs from the called germline gene at one end, perhaps through a read error. The chain employs TRBV7-7 and TRBJ2-3; 8 bases align to TRBD1. The germline CDR1 and CDR2 sequences are SSHAT and FNYEAQ (reference sequence). The CDR3 loop spans 14 amino acids. The CDR3 reads CASSHGQGSDTQYF. The CDR3 DNA reads as TGTGCTAGCAGCCATGGACAGGGCTCAGATACGCAGTATTTT.

The chain combines TRBV9 with TRBJ2-5; 10 bases are shared with TRBD2. This CDR3 comprises 15 residues. The V gene end was trimmed by 4 bases and the J gene end by 4 bases; junction bases not matched to a gene: 7. Germline V gene sequence: CDR1 SGDLS, CDR2 YYNGEE. The CDR3 DNA sequence: TGTGCCAGCAGCCCCCAAGCGGGAGGGATAGAGACCCAGTACTTC. Protein: CASSPQAGGIETQYF. The complete variable domain, with remaining parts taken from reference TRBV9 and TRBJ2-5, reads DSGVTQTPKHLITATGQRVTLRCSPRSGDLSVYWYQQSLDQGLQFLIQYYNGEERAKGNILERFSAQQFPDLHSELNLSSLELGDSALYFCASSPQAGGIETQYFGPGTRLLVL.

The chain employs TRBV30 and TRBJ1-4; tentatively, D is TRBD1 (6 bases). The germline V gene has CDR1 GTSNPN and CDR2 SVGIG (reference sequence). This CDR3 has 14 amino acids. Trimming left V 7 bases short and J 0 bases short, with 12 bases between. The CDR3 spells CASAGGPTNEKLFF. The DNA of the CDR3 is TGTGCCTCTGCGGGGGGCCCAACTAATGAAAAACTGTTTTTT. The complete variable domain, with remaining parts taken from reference TRBV30 and TRBJ1-4, reads SQTIHQWPATLVQPVGSPLSLECTVEGTSNPNLYWYRQAAGRGLQLLFYSVGIGQISSEVPQNLSASRPQDRQFILSSKKLLLSDSGFYLCASAGGPTNEKLFFGSGTQLSVL.

The rearrangement joins TRBV24-1 to TRBJ1-4, with D perhaps matching TRBD1 (5 bases). The germline V gene encodes CDR1 KGHDR and CDR2 SFDVKD. V was clipped by 7 bases and J by 6 bases, with 11 bases between them. The length of the CDR3 is 13 residues. The CDR3 spells CATSGARHEKLFF. The CDR3 bases are TGTGCCACCAGCGGGGCGCGTCATGAAAAACTGTTTTTT.

The CDR3 nucleotides read TGTGCCGGGGGAACTAGCGGGGCCACCGGGGAGCTGTTTTTT. It yields the protein CAGGTSGATGELFF. The V gene is TRBV19, the J gene TRBJ2-2; 10 nucleotides align to TRBD2. J gave up 4 bases and V 11 bases, and 7 bases lay outside the gene matches. CDR1 is LNHDA, CDR2 SQIVND, per germline (reference sequence). CDR3 length: 14 amino acids.

This chain links TRBV5-1 with TRBJ2-7; D remains unclear. The CDR3 runs to 15 residues. V dropped 0 bases and J dropped 6 bases, with 16 bases sitting between them. CDR1 is SGHRS and CDR2 is YFSETQ in the germline V gene. The DNA for the CDR3 is TGCGCCAGCAGCTTGGTAGATGCAGTCCAAGGCGAGCAGTACTTC. It specifies CASSLVDAVQGEQYF.

A single count supports this clone. The rearrangement uses TRBV25-1 and TRBJ1-2; TRBD1 matches 9 bases. Germline values: CDR1 MGHDK, CDR2 SYGVNS. V trimming: 5 bases; J trimming: 13 bases; junction bases outside the gene matches: 5. The CDR3 has 11 residues. Here the CDR3 DNA reads TGTGCCAGCAGTCAAGGACAGGGGATCACCTTC. Protein sequence: CASSQGQGITF.

The sample holds a few counts of this clone. The genes are TRBV5-1 and TRBJ2-7, with a weak D call TRBD1 (5 bases). Germline CDR1 reads SGHRS; CDR2 reads YFSETQ. The CDR3 has 15 residues. V lost 1 base to trimming and J lost 5 bases, with 16 bases between them. CDR3: CASSLFLQGRDEQYF. The DNA of the CDR3 is TGCGCCAGCAGCTTGTTTTTGCAGGGTCGGGACGAGCAGTACTTC.

The chain carries TRBV19 and TRBJ2-2, with D possibly matching TRBD2 (5 bases). CDR3 length: 13 residues. Germline values: CDR1 LNHDA, CDR2 SQIVND (reference sequence). V lost 6 bases to trimming and J lost 6 bases, with 11 bases between them. CDR3 bases: TGTGCCAGTAGGAGCGGAGCAGCCGGGGAGCTGTTTTTT. The encoded protein is CASRSGAAGELFF.

J is TRBJ1-6 and V is TRBV7-8; no firm D call. With 4 bases removed from V and 6 bases from J, the gap between germline ends came to 13 bases. The germline CDR1 and CDR2 sequences are SGHVS and FQNEAQ. This CDR3 is 15 amino acids long. This CDR3 reads CASSSIGVGNSPLHF. As DNA, the CDR3 is TGTGCCAGCAGCTCAATCGGGGTTGGTAATTCACCCCTCCACTTT.

The V and J genes are TRBV30 and TRBJ1-4; D gene uncertain. The CDR3 is made up of 15 amino acids. Trimming removed 1 base at V and 1 base at J, with 10 bases between. Germline assignment: CDR1 GTSNPN and CDR2 SVGIG (reference sequence). CDR3 nucleotides: TGTGCCTGGAGTGAGGGAGTAAGAACTAATGAAAAACTGTTTTTT. Its protein product is CAWSEGVRTNEKLFF.

This chain uses TRBV4-3 with TRBJ2-2, with 7 nucleotides matching TRBD2. CDR1 is LGHNA and CDR2 is YSLEER in the germline V gene. The V gene end was trimmed by 0 bases and the J gene end by 13 bases; junction bases not matched to a gene: 11. The length of the CDR3 is 15 residues. DNA of the CDR3: TGCGCCAGCAGCCAAGACTGGGCGGGAGCTACCGTGCTGTTTTTT. It encodes CASSQDWAGATVLFF.

This rearrangement joins TRBV12-3 or TRBV12-4 to TRBJ1-1; D gene unclear. V shed 3 bases and J shed 7 bases, with 9 bases lying between them. This CDR3 has 12 amino acids. CDR3 protein: CASSLRHGEAFF. The CDR3 nucleotides read TGTGCCAGCAGTTTGCGCCATGGTGAAGCTTTCTTT.

The chain is built from TRBV7-2 and TRBJ1-2, with 8 bases lining up with TRBD1. J lost 0 bases, V lost 5 bases, and 17 bases had no gene match. Germline-derived CDR1 and CDR2 are SGHTA and FQGNSA. This CDR3 region has 19 residues. The CDR3 coding sequence is TGTGCCAGCAGCCTTGGAGCCGGGACAGGAGCTGCTACTAACTATGGCTACACCTTC. As protein: CASSLGAGTGAATNYGYTF.

The rearrangement links TRBV2 to TRBJ2-7; perhaps TRBD2 as D (5 bases). The CDR3 is 13 residues long. V was trimmed by 1 base and J by 7 bases, leaving 11 bases between them. Germline CDR1 and CDR2: SNHLY and FYNNEI. The CDR3 region is CASSEGGFGEQYF. The CDR3 nucleotides are TGTGCCAGCAGTGAAGGAGGGTTCGGGGAGCAGTACTTC.

The V gene is TRBV7-8, the J gene TRBJ2-1; TRBD2 aligns across 10 bases. This CDR3 comprises 15 residues. Losses at the gene ends were 3 bases for V and 5 bases for J; bases not matched to a gene: 4. The V gene's germline CDR1 is SGHVS and CDR2 FQNEAQ. CDR3 in DNA: TGTGCCAGCAGCTTCGCCGGGACTAGCGACAATGAGCAGTTCTTC. Protein sequence: CASSFAGTSDNEQFF.

This rearrangement joins TRBV13 to TRBJ2-1; weak D call: TRBD1 (6 bases). Trimming left V 4 bases short and J 0 bases short, with 22 bases between. Germline CDR1 and CDR2: PRHDT and FYEKMQ (reference sequence). CDR3 length: 19 amino acids. CDR3 residues: CASSSSGALLLSSYNEQFF. DNA of the CDR3: TGTGCCAGCAGCTCCTCAGGGGCCCTACTCTTAAGCTCCTACAATGAGCAGTTCTTC.

This chain uses TRBV15 with TRBJ2-5, with 7 bases identical to TRBD1. The germline gives CDR1 LNHNV, CDR2 YYDKDF (reference sequence). With 3 bases clipped from V and 0 bases from J, the junction kept 10 bases outside the gene matches. CDR3 size: 17 residues. The CDR3: CATSRGTGTAYQETQYF. The CDR3 nucleotides are TGTGCCACCAGCAGGGGCACCGGGACAGCATACCAAGAGACCCAGTACTTC.

This clone has only a few counts. The V and J genes are TRBV7-2 and TRBJ2-7; 7 bases map to TRBD1. Unmatched junction bases numbered 7, after V lost 1 base and J lost 4 bases. Germline V gene sequence: CDR1 SGHTA, CDR2 FQGNSA. The CDR3 is 15 residues long. CDR3 region: CASSLVLDRRYEQYF. CDR3 in DNA: TGTGCCAGCAGCTTAGTTCTGGACAGGAGATACGAGCAGTACTTC.

The chain combines TRBV5-1 with TRBJ1-6; no firm D call. The CDR3 is 15 residues long. V lost 4 bases and J 2 bases, leaving 10 bases between the germline ends. Germline values: CDR1 SGHRS, CDR2 YFSETQ. The CDR3 coding sequence is TGCGCCAGCAGCGCCGGGGTCCCCTATAATTCACCCCTCCACTTT. Translation: CASSAGVPYNSPLHF.

This clone was counted a single time. This chain links TRBV3-1 (or the pseudogene TRBV3-2) with TRBJ1-1, with D tentatively TRBD1 (5 bases). The CDR3 runs 13 residues. V shed 5 bases and J shed 1 base, with 8 bases lying between them. CDR1 LGHDT and CDR2 YNNKEL come from the germline V gene (reference sequence). In DNA form, the CDR3 reads TGTGCCAGCAGCTCAACAGGGAACACTGAAGCTTTCTTT. This sequence encodes CASSSTGNTEAFF.

This clone was counted only a few times. J is TRBJ1-2 and V is TRBV19; D not certain. V lost 3 bases and J 8 bases, leaving 10 bases between the germline ends. The CDR3 is made up of 12 amino acids. Germline lookup yields CDR1 LNHDA and CDR2 SQIVND (reference sequence). The CDR3 DNA sequence: TGTGCCAGTAGTATCCAAGAAAGGGGCTACACCTTC. Residues: CASSIQERGYTF.

Only a few counts were recorded for this clone. The rearrangement uses TRBV10-3 and TRBJ2-7; no firm D call. This CDR3 is built from 14 residues. In germline, CDR1 is ENHRY, CDR2 SYGVKD. Trimming removed 2 bases from V and 2 bases from J, with 10 bases in between. The CDR3 region has the DNA TGTGCCATCAGTGAGAGGGCAGACCCCTACGAGCAGTACTTC. Amino acids: CAISERADPYEQYF.

This clone has only one observation. The chain recombines TRBV6-2 or TRBV6-3 with TRBJ1-3; D gene unclear. V was clipped by 2 bases and J by 0 bases, with 17 bases between them. This CDR3 contains 18 residues. Germline loops: CDR1 MNHEY, CDR2 SVGEGT. As DNA, the CDR3 is TGTGCCAGCAGTTACCCTATGATCCGGGAAAGCTCTGGAAACACCATATATTTT. Translated, it gives CASSYPMIRESSGNTIYF.